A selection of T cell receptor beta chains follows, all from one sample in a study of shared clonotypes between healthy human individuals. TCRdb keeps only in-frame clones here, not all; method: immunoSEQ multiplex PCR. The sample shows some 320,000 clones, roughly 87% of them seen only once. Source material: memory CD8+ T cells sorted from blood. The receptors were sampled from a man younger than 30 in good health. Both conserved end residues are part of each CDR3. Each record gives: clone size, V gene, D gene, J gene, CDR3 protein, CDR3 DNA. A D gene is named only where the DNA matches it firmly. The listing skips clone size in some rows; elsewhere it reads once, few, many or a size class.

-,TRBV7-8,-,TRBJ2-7,CASSLSPSRGPYEQYF,TGTGCCAGCAGCTTATCGCCTTCCCGGGGACCCTACGAGCAGTACTTC
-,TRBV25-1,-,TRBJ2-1,CASSPTSFDEQFF,TGTGCCAGCAGTCCCACTAGTTTCGATGAGCAGTTCTTC
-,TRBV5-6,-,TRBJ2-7,CASSILPGAYEQYF,TGTGCCAGCAGCATCCTACCGGGCGCCTACGAGCAGTACTTC
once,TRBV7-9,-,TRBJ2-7,CASSPQVGFLGPYEQYF,TGTGCCAGCAGCCCTCAAGTAGGGTTTCTTGGACCTTACGAGCAGTACTTC
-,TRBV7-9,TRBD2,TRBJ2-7,CASSLVPGLAGFSEQYF,TGTGCCAGCAGCTTGGTCCCAGGACTAGCGGGATTTAGCGAGCAGTACTTC
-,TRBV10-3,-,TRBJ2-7,CAISAPPGRVDEQYF,TGTGCCATCAGTGCCCCGCCCGGCAGGGTGGACGAGCAGTACTTC
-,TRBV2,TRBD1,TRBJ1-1,CASSLGGQVWTEAFF,TGTGCCAGCAGTTTAGGGGGACAGGTGTGGACTGAAGCTTTCTTT
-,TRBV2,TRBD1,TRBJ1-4,CASSPGTGAGKLFF,TGTGCCAGCAGTCCCGGGACAGGGGCTGGAAAACTGTTTTTT
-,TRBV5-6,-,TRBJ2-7,CASSSGLVYEQYF,TGTGCCAGCAGCTCGGGGCTAGTCTACGAGCAGTACTTC
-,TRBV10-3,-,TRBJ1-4,CAISDAGGSEKLFF,TGTGCCATCAGTGATGCAGGTGGGAGTGAAAAACTGTTTTTT
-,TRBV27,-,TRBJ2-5,CASSPGTDQETQYF,TGTGCCAGCAGCCCCGGGACGGACCAAGAGACCCAGTACTTC
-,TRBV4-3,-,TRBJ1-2,CASSQDLGNYGYTF,TGCGCCAGCAGCCAAGATCTGGGGAATTATGGCTACACCTTC
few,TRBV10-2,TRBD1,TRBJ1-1,CASRIGQGGNTEAFF,TGCGCCAGCAGGATAGGACAGGGGGGGAACACTGAAGCTTTCTTT
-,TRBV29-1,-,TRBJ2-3,CSASERVRDTQYF,TGCAGCGCCTCGGAGAGGGTCAGAGATACGCAGTATTTT
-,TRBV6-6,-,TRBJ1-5,CASSRDPPQHF,TGTGCCAGCAGCCGCGACCCTCCCCAGCATTTT
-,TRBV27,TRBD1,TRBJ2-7,CASSLAGGRSYEQYF,TGTGCCAGCAGTTTAGCAGGGGGCAGGTCCTACGAGCAGTACTTC
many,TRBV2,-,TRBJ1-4,CASSERDIPTNEKLFF,TGTGCCAGCAGTGAAAGAGACATACCAACTAATGAAAAACTGTTTTTT
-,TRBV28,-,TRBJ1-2,CASSSTGTSGYYGYTF,TGTGCCAGCAGTTCAACCGGGACCTCAGGGTACTATGGCTACACCTTC
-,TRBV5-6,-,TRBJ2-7,CASRTHYEQYF,TGTGCCAGCAGAACCCACTACGAGCAGTACTTC
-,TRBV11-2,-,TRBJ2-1,CASSMNEQFF,TGTGCCAGCAGTATGAATGAGCAGTTCTTC
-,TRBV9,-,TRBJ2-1,CASSVASGGQFF,TGTGCCAGCAGCGTTGCTTCTGGGGGGCAGTTCTTC
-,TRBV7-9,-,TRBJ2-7,CASGEVTQGPPYEQYF,TGTGCCTCCGGCGAAGTCACACAGGGTCCCCCCTACGAGCAGTACTTC
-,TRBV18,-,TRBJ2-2,CASSPLVGRTGELFF,TGTGCCAGCTCACCACTGGTAGGGCGCACCGGGGAGCTGTTTTTT
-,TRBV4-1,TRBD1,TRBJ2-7,CASSQVDRDYEQYF,TGCGCCAGCAGCCAAGTCGACAGGGACTACGAGCAGTACTTC
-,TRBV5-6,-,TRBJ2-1,CASSLWELSYNEQFF,TGTGCCAGCAGCTTGTGGGAGTTGAGCTACAATGAGCAGTTCTTC
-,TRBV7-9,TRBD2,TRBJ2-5,CASSRTSGSIETQYF,TGTGCCAGCAGCCGGACTAGCGGGAGTATAGAGACCCAGTACTTC
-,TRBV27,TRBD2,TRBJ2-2,CASSFLAGSNTGELFF,TGTGCCAGCAGTTTTCTAGCGGGATCGAACACCGGGGAGCTGTTTTTT
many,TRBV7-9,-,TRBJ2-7,CASSPRTDEQYF,TGTGCCAGCAGCCCAAGGACTGACGAGCAGTACTTC
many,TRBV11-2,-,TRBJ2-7,CASSLNWRQYF,TGTGCCAGCAGCTTGAACTGGAGGCAGTACTTC